The clone carrying this TCR beta chain turned up a few times. The data stem from a study of T-cell reconstitution after alpha-beta-depleted transplantation in children. In germline, CDR1 is SGHVS, CDR2 FQNEAQ. J lost 5 bases, V lost 1 base, and 10 bases had no gene match. CDR3 length equals 17 residues. During its preparation, the TCRbeta library received unique molecular identifiers. TCRdb ran MiXCR on the PCR reads and lists one entry per CDR3 protein. Among 15,000 to 20,000 distinct CDR3 sequences, about an eighth were seen once, and the ten largest hold over 55%. This specimen consisted of PBMCs, mostly from graft donor cells, obtained 180 days after TCRalphabeta/CD19-depleted stem cell transplant. This TCR came from a boy younger than two who had a stem cell transplant for Wiskott-Aldrich syndrome, so the T cells may come from the graft donor. The rearrangement joins TRBV7-8 to TRBJ2-1; 8 bases map to TRBD2. Here the CDR3 reads CASSLVRPGLDDNEQFF. The CDR3 nucleotides are TGTGCCAGCAGCTTAGTTAGGCCGGGACTAGATGACAATGAGCAGTTCTTC.